This T cell receptor (beta chain) was sequenced in a study of regulatory T cells in long-lasting Graves disease. This clonotype was detected ten times or more. This sample's time point: newly diagnosed GD, antithyroid drugs for less than 3 months. RNA extracted from PBMCs served as the sequencing template. With V trimmed by 7 bases and J by 3 bases, 9 bases remained unmatched. This CDR3 is built from 16 residues. Through Arm-PCR of CDR3 regions and iRepertoire HTBI primers, TCR beta libraries were built. Each CDR3 protein is one row after TCRdb ran MiXCR on the multiplex PCR reads. The data contain around 500,000 distinct CDR3 sequences, around 12% of them singletons. This sample was shared with a second study, whose subject was T cells in Graves' hyperthyroidism and ophthalmopathy.

V gene TRBV12-3 or TRBV12-4 combines with J gene TRBJ2-3, with 11 nucleotides matching TRBD2. The sequence came from a woman aged 30 to 39 with Graves disease. The specimen was peripheral blood mononuclear cells (PBMCs), collected at new diagnosis, from a patient treated with antithyroid drugs. The CDR3 DNA follows: TGTGCCAGCACTCCCATAGCGGGAGGGTTAACAGATACGCAGTATTTT. The encoded protein is CASTPIAGGLTDTQYF.